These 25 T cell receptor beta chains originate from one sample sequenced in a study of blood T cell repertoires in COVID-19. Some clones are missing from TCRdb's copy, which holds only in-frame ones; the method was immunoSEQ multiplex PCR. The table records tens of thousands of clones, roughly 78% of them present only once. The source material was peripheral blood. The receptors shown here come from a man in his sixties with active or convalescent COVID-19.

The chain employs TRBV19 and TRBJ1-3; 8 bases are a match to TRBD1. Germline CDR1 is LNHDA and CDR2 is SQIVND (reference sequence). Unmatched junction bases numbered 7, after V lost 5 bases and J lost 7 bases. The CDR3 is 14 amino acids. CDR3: CASSPRQGRNTIYF. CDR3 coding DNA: TGTGCCAGTAGTCCGAGACAGGGGAGGAACACCATATATTTT. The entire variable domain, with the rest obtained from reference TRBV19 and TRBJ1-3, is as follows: DGGITQSPKYLFRKEGQNVTLSCEQNLNHDAMYWYRQDPGQGLRLIYYSQIVNDFQKGDIAEGYSVSREKKESFPLTVTSAQKNPTAFYLCASSPRQGRNTIYFGEGSWLTVV.

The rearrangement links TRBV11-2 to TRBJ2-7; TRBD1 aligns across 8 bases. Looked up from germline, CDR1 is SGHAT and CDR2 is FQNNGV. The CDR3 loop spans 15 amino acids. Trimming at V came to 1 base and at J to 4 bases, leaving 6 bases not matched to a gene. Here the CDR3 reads CASSLGPGGRYEQYF. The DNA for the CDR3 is TGTGCCAGCAGCTTAGGCCCAGGGGGCCGATACGAGCAGTACTTC.

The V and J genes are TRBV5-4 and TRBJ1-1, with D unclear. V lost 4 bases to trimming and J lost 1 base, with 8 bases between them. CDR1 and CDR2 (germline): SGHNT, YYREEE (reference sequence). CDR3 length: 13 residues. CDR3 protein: CASSLTKNTEAFF. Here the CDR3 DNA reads TGTGCCAGCAGCCTAACGAAGAACACTGAAGCTTTCTTT. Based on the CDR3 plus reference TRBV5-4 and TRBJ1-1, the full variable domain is ETGVTQSPTHLIKTRGQQVTLRCSSQSGHNTVSWYQQALGQGPQFIFQYYREEENGRGNFPPRFSGLQFPNYSSELNVNALELDDSALYLCASSLTKNTEAFFGQGTRLTVV.

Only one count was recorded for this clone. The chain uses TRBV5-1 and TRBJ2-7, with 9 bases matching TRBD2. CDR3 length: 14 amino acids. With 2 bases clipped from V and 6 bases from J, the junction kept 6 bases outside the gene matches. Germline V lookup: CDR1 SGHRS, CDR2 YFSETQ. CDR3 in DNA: TGCGCCAGCAGCTTACCTAGCGGGAACGGCGAGCAGTACTTC. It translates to CASSLPSGNGEQYF. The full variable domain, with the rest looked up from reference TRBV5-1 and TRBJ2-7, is KAGVTQTPRYLIKTRGQQVTLSCSPISGHRSVSWYQQTPGQGLQFLFEYFSETQRNKGNFPGRFSGRQFSNSRSEMNVSTLELGDSALYLCASSLPSGNGEQYFGPGTRLTVT.

The chain's CDR3 is CASSLSYRGYSNQPQHF. The CDR3 DNA reads TGTGCCAGCAGTTTAAGCTACAGGGGGTACAGCAATCAGCCCCAGCATTTT. The rearrangement joins TRBV27 to TRBJ1-5; 8 positions agree with TRBD1. Per the germline V gene, CDR1 is MNHEY and CDR2 is SMNVEV (reference sequence). This CDR3 has 17 residues. Trimming at V came to 2 bases and at J to 1 base, leaving 7 bases not matched to a gene.

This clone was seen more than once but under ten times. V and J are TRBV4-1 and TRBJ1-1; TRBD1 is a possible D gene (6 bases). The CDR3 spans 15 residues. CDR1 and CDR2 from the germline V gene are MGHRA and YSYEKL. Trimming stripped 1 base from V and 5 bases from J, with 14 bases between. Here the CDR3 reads CASSQGRGARTEAFF. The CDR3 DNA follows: TGCGCCAGCAGCCAAGGGCGGGGGGCGCGGACTGAAGCTTTCTTT.

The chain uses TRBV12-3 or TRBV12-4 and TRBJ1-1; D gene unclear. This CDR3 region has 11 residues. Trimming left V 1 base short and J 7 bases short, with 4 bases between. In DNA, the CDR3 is TGTGCCAGCAGTTTAGGGAGTGAAGCTTTCTTT. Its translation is CASSLGSEAFF.

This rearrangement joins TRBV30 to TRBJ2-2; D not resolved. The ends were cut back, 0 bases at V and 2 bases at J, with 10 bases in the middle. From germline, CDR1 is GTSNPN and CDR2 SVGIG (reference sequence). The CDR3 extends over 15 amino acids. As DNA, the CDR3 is TGTGCCTGGAGTGTTGAGACACTTAACACCGGGGAGCTGTTTTTT. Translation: CAWSVETLNTGELFF.

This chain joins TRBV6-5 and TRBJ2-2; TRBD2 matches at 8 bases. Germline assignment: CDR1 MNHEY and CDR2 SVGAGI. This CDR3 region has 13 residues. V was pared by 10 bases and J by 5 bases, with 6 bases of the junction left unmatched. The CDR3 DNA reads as TGTGCCATAAAAGCGGGGGTTACCGGGGAGCTGTTTTTT. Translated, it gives CAIKAGVTGELFF.

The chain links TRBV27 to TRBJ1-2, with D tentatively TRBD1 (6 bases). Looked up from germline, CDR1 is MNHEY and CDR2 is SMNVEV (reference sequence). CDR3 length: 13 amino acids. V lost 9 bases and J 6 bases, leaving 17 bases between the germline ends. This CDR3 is CASTDRSLDGYTF. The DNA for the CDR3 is TGTGCCAGTACCGACAGGTCTCTTGATGGCTACACCTTC.

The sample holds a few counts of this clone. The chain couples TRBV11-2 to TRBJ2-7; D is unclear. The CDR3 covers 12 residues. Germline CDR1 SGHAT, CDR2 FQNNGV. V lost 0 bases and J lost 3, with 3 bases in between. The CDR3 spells CASSLDFYEQYF. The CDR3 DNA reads TGTGCCAGCAGCTTAGACTTCTACGAGCAGTACTTC.

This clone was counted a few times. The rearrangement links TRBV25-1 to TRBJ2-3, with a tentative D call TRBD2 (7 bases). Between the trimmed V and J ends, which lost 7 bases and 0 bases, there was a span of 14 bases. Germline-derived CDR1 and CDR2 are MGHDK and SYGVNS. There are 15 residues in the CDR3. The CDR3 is CASTGGRGSTDTQYF. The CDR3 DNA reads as TGTGCCAGCACCGGGGGGCGGGGGAGCACAGATACGCAGTATTTT.

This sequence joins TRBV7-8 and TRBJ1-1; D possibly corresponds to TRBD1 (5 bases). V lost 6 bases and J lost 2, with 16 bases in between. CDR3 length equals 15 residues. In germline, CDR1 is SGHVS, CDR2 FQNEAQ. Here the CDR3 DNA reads TGTGCCAGCAGAACCCGAACCCAGGGTAACACTGAAGCTTTCTTT. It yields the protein CASRTRTQGNTEAFF.

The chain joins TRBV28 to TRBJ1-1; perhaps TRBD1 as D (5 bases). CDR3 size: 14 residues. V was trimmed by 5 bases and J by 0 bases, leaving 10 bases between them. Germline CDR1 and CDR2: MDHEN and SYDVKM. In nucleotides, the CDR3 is TGTGCCAGCAGTCCGCCAGGGATGAACACTGAAGCTTTCTTT. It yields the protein CASSPPGMNTEAFF.

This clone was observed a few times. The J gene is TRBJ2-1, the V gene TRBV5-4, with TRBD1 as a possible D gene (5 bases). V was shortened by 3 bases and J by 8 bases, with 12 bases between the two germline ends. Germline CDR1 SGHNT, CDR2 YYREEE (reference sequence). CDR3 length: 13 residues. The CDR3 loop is CASSSQVGDEQFF. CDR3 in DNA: TGTGCCAGCAGCTCACAGGTTGGGGATGAGCAGTTCTTC.

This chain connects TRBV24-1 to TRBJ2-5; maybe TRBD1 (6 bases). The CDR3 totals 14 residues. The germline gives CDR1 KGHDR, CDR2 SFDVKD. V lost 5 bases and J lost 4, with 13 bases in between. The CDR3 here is CATSGPGQRETQYF. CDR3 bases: TGTGCCACCAGTGGCCCGGGACAACGAGAGACCCAGTACTTC.

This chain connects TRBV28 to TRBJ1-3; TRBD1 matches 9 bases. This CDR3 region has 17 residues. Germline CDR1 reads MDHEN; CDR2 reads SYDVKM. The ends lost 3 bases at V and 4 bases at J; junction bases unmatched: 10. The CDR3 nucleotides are TGTGCCAGCAGTTTGTTTAGGGTCGACAGGGGGGGAAACACCATATATTTT. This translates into CASSLFRVDRGGNTIYF. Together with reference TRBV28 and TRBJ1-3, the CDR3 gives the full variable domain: DVKVTQSSRYLVKRTGEKVFLECVQDMDHENMFWYRQDPGLGLRLIYFSYDVKMKEKGDIPEGYSVSREKKERFSLILESASTNQTSMYLCASSLFRVDRGGNTIYFGEGSWLTVV.

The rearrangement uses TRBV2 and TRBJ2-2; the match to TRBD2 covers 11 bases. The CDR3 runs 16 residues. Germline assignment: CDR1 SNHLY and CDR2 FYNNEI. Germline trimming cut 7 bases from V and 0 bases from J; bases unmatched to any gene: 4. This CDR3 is CASKASGGPNTGELFF. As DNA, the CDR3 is TGTGCCAGCAAGGCTAGCGGGGGGCCGAACACCGGGGAGCTGTTTTTT. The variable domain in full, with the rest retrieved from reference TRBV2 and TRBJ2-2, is EPEVTQTPSHQVTQMGQEVILRCVPISNHLYFYWYRQILGQKVEFLVSFYNNEISEKSEIFDDQFSVERPDGSNFTLKIRSTKLEDSAMYFCASKASGGPNTGELFFGEGSRLTVL.

The CDR3 loop is CASNHPLGRETQYF. The CDR3 bases are TGTGCCAGCAACCACCCGCTGGGGAGAGAGACCCAGTACTTC. The gene calls are TRBV28 and TRBJ2-5; the D gene is possibly TRBD2 (5 bases). The CDR3 has 14 residues. The germline gives CDR1 MDHEN, CDR2 SYDVKM. V was trimmed by 7 bases and J by 4 bases, leaving 16 bases between them.

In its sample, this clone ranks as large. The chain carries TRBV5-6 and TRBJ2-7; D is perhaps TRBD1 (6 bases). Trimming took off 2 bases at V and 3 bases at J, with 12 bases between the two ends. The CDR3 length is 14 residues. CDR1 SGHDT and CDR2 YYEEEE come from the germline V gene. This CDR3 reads CASSLGQKGYEQYF. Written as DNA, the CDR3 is TGTGCCAGCAGCTTAGGACAGAAGGGCTACGAGCAGTACTTC.

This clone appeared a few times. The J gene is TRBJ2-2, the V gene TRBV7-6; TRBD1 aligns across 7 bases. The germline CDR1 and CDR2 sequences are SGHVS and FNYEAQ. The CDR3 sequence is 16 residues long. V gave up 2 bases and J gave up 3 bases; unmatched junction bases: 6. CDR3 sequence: CASSLLTGEYTGELFF. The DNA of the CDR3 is TGTGCCAGCAGCTTACTTACAGGGGAATACACCGGGGAGCTGTTTTTT.

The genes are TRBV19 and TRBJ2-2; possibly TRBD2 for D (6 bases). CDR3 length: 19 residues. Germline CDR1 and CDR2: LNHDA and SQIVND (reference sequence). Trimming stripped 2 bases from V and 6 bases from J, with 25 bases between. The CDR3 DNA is TGTGCCAGTAGTATAATCGGGGAGGTGGGGAGAATAGTTTCCGGGGAGCTGTTTTTT. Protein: CASSIIGEVGRIVSGELFF. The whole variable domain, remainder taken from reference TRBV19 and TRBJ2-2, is DGGITQSPKYLFRKEGQNVTLSCEQNLNHDAMYWYRQDPGQGLRLIYYSQIVNDFQKGDIAEGYSVSREKKESFPLTVTSAQKNPTAFYLCASSIIGEVGRIVSGELFFGEGSRLTVL.

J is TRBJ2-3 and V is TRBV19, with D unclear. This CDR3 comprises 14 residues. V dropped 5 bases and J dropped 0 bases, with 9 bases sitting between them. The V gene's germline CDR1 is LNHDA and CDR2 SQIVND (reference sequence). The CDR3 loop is CASSRLGSTDTQYF. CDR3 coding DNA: TGTGCCAGTAGTCGGCTAGGAAGCACAGATACGCAGTATTTT.

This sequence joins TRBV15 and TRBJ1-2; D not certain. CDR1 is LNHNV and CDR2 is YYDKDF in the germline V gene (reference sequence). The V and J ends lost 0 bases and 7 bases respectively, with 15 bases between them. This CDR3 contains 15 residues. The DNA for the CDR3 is TGTGCCACCAGCAGAGATATCGAGAGAGTCTTTGGCTACACCTTC. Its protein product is CATSRDIERVFGYTF.

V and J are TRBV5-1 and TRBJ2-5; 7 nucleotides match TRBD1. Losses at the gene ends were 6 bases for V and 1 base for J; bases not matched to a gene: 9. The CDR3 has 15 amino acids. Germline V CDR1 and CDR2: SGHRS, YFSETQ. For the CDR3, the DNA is TGCGCCAGCACATCCGGGACAGAGATCCAAGAGACCCAGTACTTC. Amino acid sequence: CASTSGTEIQETQYF.